This TCR beta chain appears in the sequencing data of a study of shared clonotypes between healthy human individuals. Study in general: CD4 naive cells filled three plates per donor, CD4 memory three, CD8 naive two and CD8 memory one. Study-level results: The small donor group covered limited genetic and exposure diversity. Sorted-subset sequencing, rarefaction showed, was incomplete despite large depth.

Generated by immunoSEQ multiplex PCR, the TCRdb table keeps only in-frame clones and is missing some. The sample contains 2 million to 2.5 million clones, 95% of which appear only once. Germline assignment: CDR1 SGHRS and CDR2 YFSETQ. J was trimmed by 3 bases and V by 4 bases; bases with no gene match: 9. The CDR3 is 16 residues long. Worth noting for this clone: As yet, its antigen is unknown.

Investigators divided CD4+ cells into CD45RA+ naive and CD45RA-negative memory subsets. The chain links TRBV5-1 to TRBJ2-2; 7 nucleotides line up with TRBD1. This clonotype was obtained from a young man in good health. Sequencing was performed on naive CD4+ T cells sorted from blood. Indicated subset: CD45RA+ positively selected. CDR3 in DNA: TGCGCCAGCAGCCCCCCAGACAGGGCGGACACCGGGGAGCTGTTTTTT. This codes for CASSPPDRADTGELFF.